This record looks at one T cell receptor (beta chain) sequence and its context. Germline-derived CDR1 and CDR2 are ENHRY and SYGVKD. Trimming took off 3 bases at V and 6 bases at J, with 17 bases between the two ends. This CDR3 has 15 residues. This entry belongs to a study of control samples from healthy donors and cancer patients. This table comes from immunoSEQ multiplex PCR, and its TCRdb copy is limited to in-frame clones, with some not included. Of around 53,000 clones listed, approximately 83% are singletons. The chain joins TRBV10-3 to TRBJ1-2; no clear D gene. Sequenced sample: PBMCs. The receptor comes from a woman aged 45-59 years with lung cancer. CDR3 sequence (DNA): TGTGCCATCAGTGACCCCGGACTCTTGAGCCATGGCTACACCTTC. The encoded protein is CAISDPGLLSHGYTF.